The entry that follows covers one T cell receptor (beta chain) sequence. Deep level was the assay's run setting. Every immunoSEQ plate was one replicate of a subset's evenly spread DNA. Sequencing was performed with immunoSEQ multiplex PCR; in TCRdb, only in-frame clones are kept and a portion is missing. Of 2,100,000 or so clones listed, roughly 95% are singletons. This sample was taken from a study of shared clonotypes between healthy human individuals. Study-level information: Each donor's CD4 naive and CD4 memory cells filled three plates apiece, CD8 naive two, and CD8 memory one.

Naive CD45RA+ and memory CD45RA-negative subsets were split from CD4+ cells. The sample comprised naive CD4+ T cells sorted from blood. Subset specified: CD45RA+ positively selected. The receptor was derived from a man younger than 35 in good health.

CDR3 coding DNA: TGTGCCAGCAGTCACCATCATGGGGGGTCAGAGACCCAGTACTTC. The encoded protein is CASSHHHGGSETQYF. The chain has TRBV6-6 and TRBJ2-5, with a possible D match to TRBD2 (6 bases). The V and J ends lost 5 bases and 4 bases respectively, with 17 bases between them. This CDR3 has 15 amino acids. The germline V gene has CDR1 MNHNY and CDR2 SVGAGI (reference sequence).